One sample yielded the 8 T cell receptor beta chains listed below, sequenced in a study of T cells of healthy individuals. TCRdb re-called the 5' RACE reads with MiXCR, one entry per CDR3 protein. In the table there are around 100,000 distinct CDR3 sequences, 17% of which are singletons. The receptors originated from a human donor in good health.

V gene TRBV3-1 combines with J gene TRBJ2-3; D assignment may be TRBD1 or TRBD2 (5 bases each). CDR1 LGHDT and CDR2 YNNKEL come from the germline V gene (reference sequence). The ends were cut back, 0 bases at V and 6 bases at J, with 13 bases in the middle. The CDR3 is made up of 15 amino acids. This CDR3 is CASSQDAIGTDTQYF. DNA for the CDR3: TGTGCCAGCAGCCAAGACGCAATAGGGACCGATACGCAGTATTTT.

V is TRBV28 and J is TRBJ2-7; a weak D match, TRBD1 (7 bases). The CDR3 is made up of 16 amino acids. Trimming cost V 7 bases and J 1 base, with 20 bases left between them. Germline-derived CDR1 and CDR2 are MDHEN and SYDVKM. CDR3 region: CASTPPVRDRSYEQYF. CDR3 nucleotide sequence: TGTGCCAGCACCCCCCCTGTGCGGGACAGATCCTACGAGCAGTACTTC.

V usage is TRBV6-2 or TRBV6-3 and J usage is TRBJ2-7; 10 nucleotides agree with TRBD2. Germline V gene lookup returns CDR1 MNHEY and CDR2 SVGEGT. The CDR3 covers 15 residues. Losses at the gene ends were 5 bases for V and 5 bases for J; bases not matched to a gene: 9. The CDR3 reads CASSTGASGSDEQYF. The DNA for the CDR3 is TGTGCCAGCAGTACGGGGGCTAGCGGGAGCGACGAGCAGTACTTC.

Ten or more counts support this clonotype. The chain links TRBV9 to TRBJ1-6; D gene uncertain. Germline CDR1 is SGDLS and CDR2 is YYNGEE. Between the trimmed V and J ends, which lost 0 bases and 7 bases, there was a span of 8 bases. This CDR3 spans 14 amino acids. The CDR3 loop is CASSVEQKNSPLHF. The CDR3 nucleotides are TGTGCCAGCAGCGTAGAACAGAAAAATTCACCCCTCCACTTT.

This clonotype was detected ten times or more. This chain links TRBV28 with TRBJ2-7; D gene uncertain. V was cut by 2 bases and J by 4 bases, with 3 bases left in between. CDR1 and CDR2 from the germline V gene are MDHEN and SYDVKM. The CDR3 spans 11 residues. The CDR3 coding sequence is TGTGCCAGCAGTTTAGGGTACGAGCAGTACTTC. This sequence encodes CASSLGYEQYF.

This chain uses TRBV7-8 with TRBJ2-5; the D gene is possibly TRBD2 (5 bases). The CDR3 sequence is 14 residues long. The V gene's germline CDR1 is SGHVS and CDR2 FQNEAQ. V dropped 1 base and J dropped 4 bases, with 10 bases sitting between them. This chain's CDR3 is CASSLGTSSETQYF. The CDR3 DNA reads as TGTGCCAGCAGCTTAGGAACTAGTTCAGAGACCCAGTACTTC.

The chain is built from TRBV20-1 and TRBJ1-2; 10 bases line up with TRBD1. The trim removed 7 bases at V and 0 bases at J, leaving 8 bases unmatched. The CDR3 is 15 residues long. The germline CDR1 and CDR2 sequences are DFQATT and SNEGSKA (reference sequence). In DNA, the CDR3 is TGCAGTGTTGGGACAGGGGTTTCAACTAACTATGGCTACACCTTC. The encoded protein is CSVGTGVSTNYGYTF.

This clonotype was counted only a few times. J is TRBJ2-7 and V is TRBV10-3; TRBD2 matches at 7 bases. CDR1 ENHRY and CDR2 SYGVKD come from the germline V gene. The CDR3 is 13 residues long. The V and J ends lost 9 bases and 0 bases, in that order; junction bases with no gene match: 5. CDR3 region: CAIREDTSYEQYF. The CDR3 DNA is TGTGCCATTCGGGAGGATACCTCCTACGAGCAGTACTTC.